This T cell receptor (beta chain) was recorded in a study of blood T cell repertoires in COVID-19. Study-level background: There were acute and convalescent COVID-19 samples, and they came from the United States, Italy and Spain. T cells, B-cell-depleted T cells, or PBMCs provided the cDNA or gDNA that served as material.

The authors' processing: Amplification of reference gene primers provided the estimated nucleated cell counts. Profiled with immunoSEQ multiplex PCR; TCRdb holds only in-frame clones, not every one. The V and J calls and clone size come from that table; D and trimming were worked out from the DNA. The sample records 100,000 to 150,000 clones, roughly 90% being singletons. J lost 3 bases, V lost 6 bases, and 7 bases had no gene match. The germline V gene has CDR1 PRHDT and CDR2 FYEKMQ (reference sequence). The CDR3 extends over 15 amino acids. The chain couples TRBV13 to TRBJ2-3; 9 nucleotides match TRBD2. The source of this sequence is a man aged 45-65 years with acute or convalescent COVID-19. The sequencing sample was made of peripheral blood. CDR3 bases: TGTGCCAGCAGGGCGACTAGCGGAAATACAGATACGCAGTATTTT. It is translated as CASRATSGNTDTQYF.